This is a list of T cell receptor beta chains from one sample in a study of PD-1 blockade in classical Hodgkin lymphoma. TCRdb's table, derived via immunoSEQ multiplex PCR, lists solely in-frame clones and lacks some. The sample has under 130,000 clones, roughly 89% seen once. This sample comprised peripheral blood mononuclear cells (PBMCs), obtained before the fourth cycle of nivolumab. The receptors originated from a human donor with classical Hodgkin lymphoma. Each CDR3 is given with its conserved first and last residue. The D gene is left open where the match is weak. The listing skips clone size in some rows; elsewhere it reads once, few, many or a size class.

v_gene	d_gene	j_gene	abundance	CDR3nt	CDR3aa
TRBV19	NA	TRBJ1-2	once	TGTGCCAGTAGTATAGGGACTGGGGTTGATGGCTACACCTTC	CASSIGTGVDGYTF
TRBV4-2	NA	TRBJ1-1	NA	TGTGCCAGCAGCCAAGTACTGGGGGGCACTGAAGCTTTCTTT	CASSQVLGGTEAFF
TRBV28	NA	TRBJ1-1	NA	TGTGCCAGCAGTCCCTCAGGAAGGGGGGGAACTGAAGCTTTCTTT	CASSPSGRGGTEAFF
TRBV21-1	NA	TRBJ2-5	NA	TGTGCCAGCAGCAAAGTGGGAAGGGAAGCGGGAGGGCCTTCGGAGACCCAGTACTTC	CASSKVGREAGGPSETQYF
TRBV5-4	TRBD2	TRBJ2-3	NA	TGTGCCAGCAGCTTGGGGACTAGCGGTGCGGATACGCAGTATTTT	CASSLGTSGADTQYF
TRBV6-5	NA	TRBJ2-7	NA	TGTGCCATAGGGAGATTGCAGGACGAGCAGTACTTC	CAIGRLQDEQYF
TRBV6-1	NA	TRBJ1-1	NA	TGTGCCAGCAGAGCGTCGGGGACACCTGAAGCTTTCTTT	CASRASGTPEAFF
TRBV7-9	TRBD2	TRBJ2-7	NA	TGTGCCAGCAGCCCACTAGCGGGAGGGCCCTACGAGCAGTACTTC	CASSPLAGGPYEQYF
TRBV7-2	TRBD1	TRBJ1-1	NA	TGTGCCAGCAGCTTAGCCCTGACAGGGTGGAACACTGAAGCTTTCTTT	CASSLALTGWNTEAFF
TRBV27	TRBD2	TRBJ2-7	NA	TGTGCCAGCAGTTTTCGGGAGGGGGACTACGAGCAGTACTTC	CASSFREGDYEQYF
TRBV5-6	TRBD1	TRBJ1-2	NA	TGTGCCAGCAGCTTGGAGGACAGGGTTCAGGGCTACACCTTC	CASSLEDRVQGYTF
TRBV27	TRBD1	TRBJ1-2	NA	TGTGCCACCCAGGGACAGGGCTTCGGCTACACCTTC	CATQGQGFGYTF
TRBV12-5	NA	TRBJ2-1	NA	TGTGCTAGCCGATCGTCCAATGAGCAGTTCTTC	CASRSSNEQFF
TRBV5-5	TRBD1	TRBJ2-5	NA	TGTGCCAGCAGCTTGGCTGTATCAGGGGGCGAAGAGACCCAGTACTTC	CASSLAVSGGEETQYF
TRBV6-5	NA	TRBJ2-1	NA	TGTGCCAGCAACACCAGGGGACCTTCCTGGGAGCAGTTCTTC	CASNTRGPSWEQFF
TRBV7-7	NA	TRBJ2-1	NA	TGTGCCAGCAGTTTATCTTTTCGCTCCTACAATGAGCAGTTCTTC	CASSLSFRSYNEQFF
TRBV7-9	NA	TRBJ1-1	NA	TGTGCCAGCAGCTTAGTACAGGGAGGCACTGAAGCTTTCTTT	CASSLVQGGTEAFF
TRBV28	NA	TRBJ2-3	NA	TGTGCCAGCAGTACCCTGGGTAGGGGTACAGATACGCAGTATTTT	CASSTLGRGTDTQYF
TRBV30	NA	TRBJ1-1	NA	TGTGCCTGGTGCCAGAACACTGAAGCTTTCTTT	CAWCQNTEAFF
TRBV7-9	NA	TRBJ2-1	NA	TGTGCCAGCAGCTTAGTCAGCTCCTACAATGAGCAGTTCTTC	CASSLVSSYNEQFF